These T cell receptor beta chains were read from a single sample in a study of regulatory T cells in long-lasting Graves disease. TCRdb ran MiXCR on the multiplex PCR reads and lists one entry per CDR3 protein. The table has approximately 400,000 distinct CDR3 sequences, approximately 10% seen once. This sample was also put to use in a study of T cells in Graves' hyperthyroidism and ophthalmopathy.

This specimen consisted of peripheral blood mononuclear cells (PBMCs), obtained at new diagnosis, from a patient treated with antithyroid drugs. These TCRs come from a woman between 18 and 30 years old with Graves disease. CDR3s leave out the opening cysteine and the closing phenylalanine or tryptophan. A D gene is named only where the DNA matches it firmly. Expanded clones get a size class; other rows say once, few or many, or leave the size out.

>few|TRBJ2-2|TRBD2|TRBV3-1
ASSHLQRGLAKAGELF
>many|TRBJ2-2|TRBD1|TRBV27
ASSQGTVTGELF
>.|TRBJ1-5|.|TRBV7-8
ASSPRRRGDQPQH
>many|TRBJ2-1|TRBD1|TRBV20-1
SARGDRANRLDEQF
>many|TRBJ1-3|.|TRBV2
AIEGWLPSSGNTIY
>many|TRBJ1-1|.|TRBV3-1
ASSKSGGTEAF
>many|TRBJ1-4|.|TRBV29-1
SVVPNSGGKLF
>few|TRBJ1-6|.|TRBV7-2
ASNLGGSTLH
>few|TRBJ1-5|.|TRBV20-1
SARGVTAQH
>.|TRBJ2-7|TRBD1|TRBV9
ASSEADRGFYEQY
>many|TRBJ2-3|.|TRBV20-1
SAIGVQTDTQY
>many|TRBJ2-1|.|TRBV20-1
SAIDSGEQF
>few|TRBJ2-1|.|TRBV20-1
SAQSGQQSGDEQF
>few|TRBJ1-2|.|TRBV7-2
ASSLVPGGYGYT
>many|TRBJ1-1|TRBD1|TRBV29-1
SVGQGASTEAF
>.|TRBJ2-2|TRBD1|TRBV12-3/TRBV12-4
ASSLAGTGTGGTGELF
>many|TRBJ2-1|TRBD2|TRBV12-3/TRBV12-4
ASSLMGRGNNEQF
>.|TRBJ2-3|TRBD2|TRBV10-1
ASSGGLAGGSDTQY
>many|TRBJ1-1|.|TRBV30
AWTRTTGGTEAF
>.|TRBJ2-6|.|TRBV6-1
ASNSRSGANVLT
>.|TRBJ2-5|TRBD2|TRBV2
ASSEGSGGDQETQY
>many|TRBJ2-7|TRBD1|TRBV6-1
ASRNLLRDRGSEQY
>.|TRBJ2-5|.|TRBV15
ATSRGRGQDQY
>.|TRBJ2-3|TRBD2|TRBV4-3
ASSQDGWRGVGTDTQY
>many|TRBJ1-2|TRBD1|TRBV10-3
AITGGGSIDGYT
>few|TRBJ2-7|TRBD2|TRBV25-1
ASTPGGVEQY
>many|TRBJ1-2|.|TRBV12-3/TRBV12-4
ASSLVGLFYGYT
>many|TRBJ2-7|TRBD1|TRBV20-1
SATGQGLPYDSYEQY